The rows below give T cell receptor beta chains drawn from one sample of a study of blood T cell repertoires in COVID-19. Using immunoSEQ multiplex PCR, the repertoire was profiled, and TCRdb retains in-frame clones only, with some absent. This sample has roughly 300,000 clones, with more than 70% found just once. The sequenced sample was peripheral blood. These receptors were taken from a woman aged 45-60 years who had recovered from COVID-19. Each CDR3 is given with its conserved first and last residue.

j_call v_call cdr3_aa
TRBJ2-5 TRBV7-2 CASDTGTQETQYF
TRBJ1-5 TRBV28 CASRLNFQGAQPQHF
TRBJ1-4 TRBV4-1 CASSQNEEKLFF
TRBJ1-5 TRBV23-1 CASSQSGSRNQPQHF
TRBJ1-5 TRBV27 CASSLSAGAAQPQHF
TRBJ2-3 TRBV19 CASRPRLAGTDTQYF
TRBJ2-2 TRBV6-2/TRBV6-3 CASSKVRGGTGELFF
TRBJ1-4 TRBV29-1 CSVEEGAELFF
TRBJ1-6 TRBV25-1 CASSEYRQGNSPLHF
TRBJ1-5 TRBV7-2 CASSLAAGQSSSNQPQHF
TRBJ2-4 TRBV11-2 CASSFFGLTDHQYF
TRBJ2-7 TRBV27 CASSLESSGVQYF
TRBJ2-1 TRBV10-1 CASSHRDRANEQFF
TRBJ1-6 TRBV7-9 CASSLYGAGDSPLHF
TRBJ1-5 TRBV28 CASSLNMGAKGQPQHF
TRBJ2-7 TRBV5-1 CASSPGTSGRAFHEQYF
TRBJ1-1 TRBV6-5 CASGGRTGVAEAFF
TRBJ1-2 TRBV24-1 CATSDLGAGSGYTF
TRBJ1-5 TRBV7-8 CASSDPGQVNQPQHF
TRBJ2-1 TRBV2 CASSGGRTSGNLNEQFF
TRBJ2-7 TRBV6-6 CASSLSSGSYEQYF
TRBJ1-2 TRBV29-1 CSARDRGIYGYTF
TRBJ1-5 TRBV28 CASSSGRIQPQHF
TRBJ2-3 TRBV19 CASSYTRELTDTQYF
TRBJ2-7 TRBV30 CAWGRATYEQYF
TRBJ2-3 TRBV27 CASSPYLARDTQYF
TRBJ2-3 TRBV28 CASSLSQGGDTQYF
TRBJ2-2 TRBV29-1 CSVLGVAHTGELFF
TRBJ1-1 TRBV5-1 CASRSTVTNTEAFF
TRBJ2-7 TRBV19 CASSTWTSGYEQYF
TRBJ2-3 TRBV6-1 CASSESPGDGTDTQYF
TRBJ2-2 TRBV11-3 CASSPTGGGTGELFF
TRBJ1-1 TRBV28 CASNPSVGAGTEAFF
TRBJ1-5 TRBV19 CASSIVGARGNQPQHF
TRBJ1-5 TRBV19 CASSSYRAGNQPQHF
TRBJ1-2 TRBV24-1 CATSDPGQANYGYTF